These T cell receptor beta chains were read from a single sample in a study of T-cell reconstitution after alpha-beta-depleted transplantation in children. TCRdb processed the PCR reads anew with MiXCR; each CDR3 protein has one entry. Here the sample spans 540,000 or so distinct CDR3 sequences, more than 20% being singletons. Specimen: PBMCs, mostly from graft donor cells, collected 360 days after TCRalphabeta/CD19-depleted stem cell transplant. Receptor source: a boy in the first two years of life who had a stem cell transplant for acute myeloid leukemia, so the T cells may come from the graft donor. Each CDR3 is given with its conserved first and last residue. Expanded clones get a size class; other rows say once, few or many, or leave the size out.

clone size	V gene	J gene	CDR3 protein
few	TRBV20-1	TRBJ2-1	CSARGTSGYNEQFF
few	TRBV20-1	TRBJ2-3	CSARGGDPRPLTDTQYF
few	TRBV20-1	TRBJ2-3	CSAPASGRTDTQYF
.	TRBV15	TRBJ2-5	CATSTPAGAQYF
.	TRBV7-6	TRBJ2-5	CASSLGQTWTQYF
many	TRBV12-3/TRBV12-4	TRBJ1-2	CASSLQLLVDGYTF
many	TRBV7-2	TRBJ1-5	CASSPAGTQAGQPQHF
many	TRBV18	TRBJ2-7	CASSPSWNSYEQYF
.	TRBV12-5	TRBJ1-4	CASGPNRGPSEKLFF
few	TRBV12-3/TRBV12-4	TRBJ1-3	CASSFPGRGSGNTIYF
many	TRBV11-3	TRBJ2-5	CASGTGSETQYF
.	TRBV20-1	TRBJ2-1	CSALAVTGGTEQFF
.	TRBV7-6	TRBJ2-7	CASSQYAEQTYEQYF
few	TRBV7-9	TRBJ2-1	CASRDTSGETYNEQFF
.	TRBV11-1	TRBJ2-7	CASSFRTGENYEQYF
few	TRBV6-2/TRBV6-3	TRBJ1-3	CASSPGHQDRDGFGGNTIYF
many	TRBV24-1	TRBJ2-1	CATSLAGGSPPYNEQFF
.	TRBV12-3/TRBV12-4	TRBJ1-1	CASSSPLGDTEAFF
.	TRBV27	TRBJ2-2	CASSFDSYRGGTGELFF
.	TRBV7-9	TRBJ2-5	CASSFQTGVQETQYF
many	TRBV12-3/TRBV12-4	TRBJ2-1	CASSLASFSYNEQFF
few	TRBV10-3	TRBJ1-1	CAIQGGNTEAFF
many	TRBV12-3/TRBV12-4	TRBJ2-3	CASSLRAGVPDTQYF
.	TRBV3-1	TRBJ2-7	CASSQRGLSYEQYF
few	TRBV20-1	TRBJ2-7	CSAKRGSPYEQYF
many	TRBV29-1	TRBJ2-3	CSVRGVDSHTDTQYF
.	TRBV20-1	TRBJ2-3	CSASSTRSSTDTQYF
.	TRBV12-3/TRBV12-4	TRBJ2-7	CASSFFQGSTYEQYF
.	TRBV4-3	TRBJ1-4	CASSQDLQGEKLFF
few	TRBV12-3/TRBV12-4	TRBJ1-4	CASSLGFNHEKLFF
few	TRBV29-1	TRBJ2-1	CSVAPSLYEQFF
.	TRBV5-1	TRBJ1-4	CASSLRDRENEKLFF
.	TRBV18	TRBJ1-4	CASSSGQSPGLYEKLFF
.	TRBV6-1	TRBJ1-5	CASSQGGEHQPQHF
few	TRBV15	TRBJ2-1	CATFGGNEQFF
.	TRBV10-3	TRBJ1-4	CAISEPGAVREKLFF
.	TRBV6-1	TRBJ1-2	CASIPGQTNYGYTF
few	TRBV7-2	TRBJ2-7	CASSPRGTRFYEQYF
few	TRBV20-1	TRBJ2-2	CSASRTSGGVATGELFF
.	TRBV9	TRBJ2-7	CASARAPYYEQYF
many	TRBV29-1	TRBJ1-1	CSVEDLGAASEAFF
many	TRBV10-3	TRBJ2-3	CAISGSGPRSTDTQYF
.	TRBV5-1	TRBJ2-7	CASSLPVTSGATYEQYF
many	TRBV20-1	TRBJ2-3	CSASRLADTQYF
.	TRBV11-2	TRBJ2-1	CASSSRLAGNNEQFF
once	TRBV19	TRBJ2-3	CASWGHTSTDTQYF
.	TRBV7-2	TRBJ2-5	CASGNQGGLSETQYF